This entry is about one T cell receptor beta chain. This clone occurred once. Its antigen remains unidentified. Base qualities were left out, and no much larger clone turns up one base away. Trimming costs V 4 bases and J 1 base, and their ends lie 9 bases apart. The germline V gene (reference sequence) specifies GTSNPN as CDR1 and SVGIG as CDR2. From the cysteine up to the phenylalanine, the CDR3 has a length of 13 residues. Of the read, only the CDR3 DNA is kept; its 39 bases are in frame from base 1. Using the immunoSEQ assay, TCRB CDR3 regions were amplified from 1.5 to 2 micrograms of genomic DNA, or from all available DNA when less than that was on hand. The multiplex PCR relied on 60 forward primers for TCR V beta segments and 13 reverse primers for J beta segments. Synthetic control templates were spiked into each sample at limiting dilution to estimate reads per starting template. The Illumina HiSeq System generated 87 bp sequencing reads. Under the source paper's analysis protocol: PCR and sequencing errors were removed by merging closely related sequences with a nearest neighbor algorithm. TCR overlap was defined as the percentage of unique tumor TCR beta sequences that were also present in the same patient's peripheral blood. TCRdb took over this immuneACCESS table, retaining in-frame rearrangements with V and J assigned. Such tables are incomplete; in checked studies, under half of the missing clones stem from an unresolved V gene, and the remainder is unexplained. For V, J and clone size, that table is used; D and trimming come from the DNA. For this sample there are around 37,000 clones; around 80% appear just once. Jointly, the top ten make up roughly 7.7% of the sample.

The data are from a study of glioma-infiltrating T cells after dendritic cell vaccination (TCRdb year 2016). Study-level background: Of the 15 or so glioblastoma patients in the cohort, all drawn from Phase I and II dendritic cell vaccination trials, 9 were newly diagnosed and 6 had recurrent disease. Autologous tumor lysate-pulsed dendritic cell vaccination was administered to the patients between about 2003 and 2012. To make the vaccine, monocyte-derived dendritic cells were cultured for about seven days with IL-4 and GM-CSF and then pulsed overnight with autologous tumor lysate. Each patient got three intradermal injections of the dendritic cell vaccine, spaced at biweekly intervals, in the arm below the axilla. Tumor-infiltrating lymphocyte content was quantified and tumor and blood repertoires were compared in dendritic cell-vaccinated glioblastoma patients by deep sequencing of TCR beta CDR3 regions. Survival after dendritic cell vaccination was correlated with TCR sequencing metrics such as TIL content and the overlap between tumor and blood repertoires.

Points the paper makes about the study in general: TCR clonality showed no direct relationship with survival, which suggests that a diverse polyclonal response may be important. Longer time to progression and overall survival after dendritic cell vaccination were predicted by higher estimated pretreatment TIL content. The cohort was small and heterogeneous, few patients had complete blood and tumor sets, and even fewer had initial-recurrent tumor pairs. The TCR overlap response model with three groups was called speculative and said to need prospective validation.

To be selected, patients needed enough residual fresh-frozen tumor tissue and more than two years of available survival data. An isocitrate dehydrogenase mutation was not carried by any of the glioblastoma patients, although molecular status was otherwise variable. PBMC were collected before vaccination, two weeks after the third vaccination, and at tumor progression if progression occurred. Genomic DNA was extracted with the Qiagen DNeasy Blood extraction Kit. This receptor was taken from a human donor with glioblastoma. The rearranged segments are TRBV30 and TRBJ2-3; no D gene call is confident. The source was blood, collected before dendritic cell vaccination. The CDR3 region reads CAWIRQGTDTQYF. The nucleotide sequence is given as TGTGCCTGGATTAGACAAGGCACAGATACGCAGTATTTT.